The 22 T cell receptor beta chains reported below all come from one sample, sequenced in a study of beta chain features in type 1 diabetes. Sequencing targeted expressed TCRB transcripts, as all isolated RNA had been reverse transcribed. The method was immunoSEQ multiplex PCR; TCRdb's version includes in-frame clones alone and lacks a portion of them. Of under 900,000 clones in the sample, roughly 15% are singletons; the top ten hold 0.02% to 0.025%. Sequencing was performed on naive CD4+ T cells from blood. These receptors came from a woman aged 18-29 years in good health.

This clone was observed once. The genes are TRBV7-2 and TRBJ2-3; 8 nucleotides align to TRBD2. Germline CDR1 SGHTA, CDR2 FQGNSA. V lost 5 bases to trimming and J lost 4 bases; unmatched junction nucleotides: 17. The CDR3 sequence is 18 residues long. The CDR3 is CASSQIAGFGVGSDTQYF. CDR3 coding DNA: TGTGCCAGCAGCCAAATAGCGGGATTTGGGGTAGGCTCAGATACGCAGTATTTT.

The chain employs TRBV6-1 and TRBJ2-1, with D possibly being TRBD1 (5 bases). Germline loops: CDR1 MNHNS, CDR2 SASEGT. V was trimmed by 7 bases and J by 4 bases, leaving 17 bases between them. The CDR3 has 15 residues. For the CDR3, the DNA is TGTGCCAGCACCGAAGGGGCAGCCAAGTACAATGAGCAGTTCTTC. Translation gives CASTEGAAKYNEQFF.

This clone was observed a single time. The chain joins TRBV28 to TRBJ2-3; 8 bases are a match to TRBD2. V shed 5 bases and J 1 base; nucleotides not matched to a gene: 5. CDR3 size: 15 residues. CDR1 and CDR2 from the germline V gene are MDHEN and SYDVKM. CDR3 DNA sequence: TGTGCCAGCAGTACTACTAGCGGAGGCACAGATACGCAGTATTTT. Translated: CASSTTSGGTDTQYF.

The V call is TRBV7-3, the J call TRBJ2-2; D not certain. This CDR3 spans 13 amino acids. V dropped 6 bases and J dropped 4 bases, with 9 bases sitting between them. Germline lookup yields CDR1 SGHTA and CDR2 FQGTGA. The CDR3, as DNA: TGTGCCAGCAGTAAGGGTGGCACCGGGGAGCTGTTTTTT. Its translation is CASSKGGTGELFF. Complete variable domain (other parts from reference TRBV7-3 and TRBJ2-2): GAGVSQTPSNKVTEKGKYVELRCDPISGHTALYWYRQSLGQGPEFLIYFQGTGAADDSGLPNDRFFAVRPEGSVSTLKIQRTERGDSAVYLCASSKGGTGELFFGEGSRLTVL.

This chain links TRBV14 with TRBJ2-1; 11 bases map to TRBD1. CDR3 length: 15 amino acids. Per the germline V gene, CDR1 is SGHDN and CDR2 is FVKESK. With V trimmed by 3 bases and J by 8 bases, 6 bases remained unmatched. The chain's CDR3 is CASSHPGQGVYEQFF. In DNA form, the CDR3 reads TGTGCCAGCAGCCATCCGGGACAGGGGGTCTATGAGCAGTTCTTC.

The CDR3 DNA sequence: TGTGCTAGTGGTTTGTCAAGGAGCGGGAAATCCTACAATGAGCAGTTCTTC. Residues: CASGLSRSGKSYNEQFF. V and J are TRBV12-5 and TRBJ2-1; the match to TRBD2 covers 7 bases. The trim removed 2 bases at V and 1 base at J, leaving 8 bases unmatched. CDR1 and CDR2 (germline): LGHNT, FRNRAP. This CDR3 contains 17 residues.

This clone was counted between two and nine times. This sequence joins TRBV6-1 and TRBJ1-5; D perhaps matches TRBD1 (5 bases). The CDR3 runs to 12 residues. In germline, CDR1 is MNHNS, CDR2 SASEGT. Trimming shortened V by 4 bases and J by 8 bases, and 9 bases separated the two germline ends. The CDR3 region has the DNA TGTGCCAGCAGTGGCCCCAGGGAGCCCCAGCATTTT. The encoded protein is CASSGPREPQHF.

CDR3 sequence: CTSGTSGYNEQFF. The CDR3 DNA follows: TGCACCAGTGGGACTAGCGGGTACAATGAGCAGTTCTTC. V is TRBV1 and J is TRBJ2-1; whether TRBD2, the table's D call, matches the DNA was not checked. TRBV1 is designated a pseudogene. The CDR3 has 13 amino acids.

V and J are TRBV6-1 and TRBJ1-1; 8 nucleotides agree with TRBD1. The CDR3 consists of 15 residues. Per germline, CDR1 MNHNS and CDR2 SASEGT. Losses at the gene ends were 0 bases for V and 6 bases for J; bases not matched to a gene: 6. DNA of the CDR3: TGTGCCAGCAGTGAAGCGCGGAGACAGGGGCCTGAAGCTTTCTTT. It codes for CASSEARRQGPEAFF.

This sequence joins TRBV28 and TRBJ1-2; tentatively, D is TRBD1 (6 bases). V gave up 6 bases and J gave up 5 bases, with 13 bases separating them. CDR1 and CDR2 (germline): MDHEN, SYDVKM. This CDR3 comprises 13 residues. The CDR3 region is CASRATGIYGYTF. Here the CDR3 DNA reads TGTGCCAGCAGGGCCACAGGGATTTATGGCTACACCTTC.

This clone has more than one count but fewer than ten. The rearrangement joins TRBV28 to TRBJ1-3, with 8 bases lining up with TRBD1. The germline gives CDR1 MDHEN, CDR2 SYDVKM. After removal of 2 bases from V and 8 bases from J, the junction contained 2 bases not matched to a gene. CDR3 size: 13 residues. CDR3 in DNA: TGTGCCAGCAGTTTAGGACAGGGAGACACCATATATTTT. Translated, it gives CASSLGQGDTIYF.

The chain carries TRBV10-3 and TRBJ2-7; 12 positions agree with TRBD2. CDR1 and CDR2 from the germline V gene are ENHRY and SYGVKD. The CDR3 covers 19 residues. V lost 8 bases and J lost 6; bases outside the gene matches: 23. The CDR3 DNA sequence: TGTGCCATCGCCAAAGGAGGGGGGACTAGCGGGCCCCTTGGTGGCGAGCAGTACTTC. This gives the protein CAIAKGGGTSGPLGGEQYF.

This clone was detected a few times. The gene calls are TRBV28 and TRBJ2-3; D is unresolved. V was trimmed by 5 bases and J by 5 bases, leaving 11 bases between them. Germline assignment: CDR1 MDHEN and CDR2 SYDVKM. The CDR3 runs to 13 residues. Written as DNA, the CDR3 is TGTGCCAGCAGTACCAGCGCCTTAGATACGCAGTATTTT. Translated: CASSTSALDTQYF.

This chain links TRBV28 with TRBJ2-2; D remains ambiguous. Between the trimmed V and J ends, which lost 5 bases and 5 bases, there was a span of 9 bases. The CDR3 contains 13 residues. Germline V gene lookup returns CDR1 MDHEN and CDR2 SYDVKM. Here the CDR3 reads CASSRYSTGELFF. CDR3 sequence (DNA): TGTGCCAGCAGTAGATACAGTACCGGGGAGCTGTTTTTT.

This clone occurred a few times. V and J are TRBV9 and TRBJ1-4; TRBD1 agrees at 7 bases. After removal of 0 bases from V and 8 bases from J, the junction contained 4 bases not matched to a gene. The CDR3 loop spans 14 amino acids. The germline V gene encodes CDR1 SGDLS and CDR2 YYNGEE. CDR3 in DNA: TGTGCCAGCAGCGTAGGACAGGGACGGGAAAAACTGTTTTTT. Its protein is CASSVGQGREKLFF.

This clone showed up just a few times. This chain uses TRBV5-1 with TRBJ1-3; D remains unclear. V was clipped by 0 bases and J by 0 bases, with 10 bases between them. Germline CDR1 and CDR2: SGHRS and YFSETQ. This CDR3 comprises 16 residues. CDR3 sequence (DNA): TGCGCCAGCAGCTTGGACAGCCCTATCTCTGGAAACACCATATATTTT. This sequence encodes CASSLDSPISGNTIYF.

The V gene is TRBV2, the J gene TRBJ2-7, with a possible D match to TRBD2 (6 bases). The CDR3 is made up of 14 amino acids. V lost 4 bases, J lost 2 bases, and 12 bases lay in between. The germline V gene encodes CDR1 SNHLY and CDR2 FYNNEI. CDR3 in amino acids: CASSGRLGAYEQYF. The CDR3 DNA follows: TGTGCCAGCAGTGGTCGACTAGGGGCCTACGAGCAGTACTTC.

A word on this clone: Compared with germline, one end of the junction differs, possibly owing to a read error. The rearrangement links TRBV29-1 to TRBJ2-5; D is uncertain. The germline V gene encodes CDR1 SQVTM and CDR2 ANQGSEA. CDR3 length equals 13 residues. In nucleotides, the CDR3 is TGCAGCGTTGCCAGGACGGACCAAGGGACCCAGTACTTC. This gives the protein CSVARTDQGTQYF.

This clone occurred a few times. The V and J genes are TRBV7-9 and TRBJ2-3, with a weak D call TRBD2 (5 bases). This CDR3 spans 15 amino acids. Germline CDR1 is SEHNR and CDR2 is FQNEAQ (reference sequence). Trimming took 5 bases from V and 7 from J, leaving 19 bases between them. In DNA, the CDR3 is TGTGCCAGCAGCCTCGAGGGCCCAAAGCTATATACGCAGTATTTT. Protein product: CASSLEGPKLYTQYF.

The chain employs TRBV27 and TRBJ2-7; no firm D call. The CDR3 covers 14 residues. The V gene lost 2 bases and the J gene lost 0 bases, with 8 bases spanning the gap. Germline V gene data show CDR1 as MNHEY and CDR2 as SMNVEV (reference sequence). CDR3 sequence: CASSLTRNSYEQYF. The CDR3 DNA reads TGTGCCAGCAGTTTAACGAGGAACTCCTACGAGCAGTACTTC.

This sequence joins TRBV7-9 and TRBJ1-1; D possibly corresponds to TRBD1 (5 bases). Germline V gene data show CDR1 as SEHNR and CDR2 as FQNEAQ (reference sequence). This CDR3 has 12 amino acids. Trimming left V 6 bases short and J 5 bases short, with 10 bases between. CDR3 nucleotide sequence: TGTGCCAGCAGTCCGGGGGGTACTGAAGCTTTCTTT. Encoded protein: CASSPGGTEAFF.

The chain employs TRBV4-1 and TRBJ2-5; D may match TRBD1 or TRBD2 (5 bases each). Germline V lookup: CDR1 MGHRA, CDR2 YSYEKL. There are 17 residues in the CDR3. Trimming took off 1 base at V and 3 bases at J, with 18 bases between the two ends. The CDR3, as DNA: TGCGCCAGCAGCCAAGTCCGGGACGAGATCGCTAAAGAGACCCAGTACTTC. Translating gives CASSQVRDEIAKETQYF.